What follows are 4 T cell receptor beta chains derived from one specimen sequenced in a study of blood T cells in healthy people across ages (dated by TCRdb to 2013 to 2016). Library method: 5' RACE. Sequencing took place on an Illumina HiSeq 2500. A second PCR of roughly 7 to 11 cycles was performed with a sample-barcoded 5' primer and a J-beta primer mix. TCRdb took the public reads, trimmed them with fastp at Q25, ran MiXCR for clone calling and kept in-frame beta chains. CDR3 protein duplicates are merged, each entry listing the most common genes and DNA. This sample holds a few hundred thousand distinct CDR3 sequences; about 55% were observed only once. The ten largest clones take up around 53% of the sample. Specimen: blood. The source of these receptors is a man aged 55 to 70 in good health.

The chain has TRBV5-4 and TRBJ2-1, with 10 nucleotides matching TRBD1. This CDR3 is built from 14 residues. Germline lookup yields CDR1 SGHNT and CDR2 YYREEE (reference sequence). The CDR3 here is CAGGGDRGYNEQFF. The CDR3 region has the DNA TGTGCGGGCGGTGGGGACAGGGGCTACAATGAGCAGTTCTTC.

The V gene is TRBV11-2, the J gene TRBJ2-4; D uncertain. The last part of the DNA fits TRBJ2-7 better; the J call may be wrong. This CDR3 comprises 16 residues. CDR1 is SGHAT and CDR2 is FQNNGV in the germline V gene. The CDR3, as DNA: TGTGCCAGCAGCTTAGAGTCGCCCCTTGGGGACTACGAGCAGTACTTC. As protein: CASSLESPLGDYEQYF.

The chain carries TRBV5-6 and TRBJ2-7; D uncertain. Germline V gene lookup returns CDR1 SGHDT and CDR2 YYEEEE. The CDR3 consists of 12 residues. V was cut by 2 bases and J by 10 bases, with 13 bases left in between. The DNA for the CDR3 is TGTGCCAGCAGCTTCATCGCAGAGGCCCAGTACTTC. This translates into CASSFIAEAQYF.

V is TRBV6-5 and J is TRBJ2-2, with 7 positions matching TRBD1. CDR1 is MNHEY, CDR2 SVGAGI, per germline. CDR3 length: 16 residues. With V trimmed by 4 bases and J by 6 bases, 11 bases remained unmatched. CDR3 loop: CASSSSGTENAGELFF. The CDR3 region has the DNA TGTGCCAGCAGTTCTTCCGGGACAGAAAACGCCGGGGAGCTGTTTTTT.